The clone carrying this TCR beta chain has at least ten counts. The target antigen is unknown. The sample originates from a study of T cell repertoires in cytomegalovirus infection. Trimming took 5 bases from V and 11 from J, leaving 17 bases between them. The CDR3 consists of 13 residues. Germline V gene lookup returns CDR1 SEHNR and CDR2 FQNEAQ (reference sequence). TCRdb re-derived calls from the reads in MiXCR, one entry per CDR3 protein. The top ten hold around 13% of the sample, which has about 770,000 distinct CDR3 sequences, almost 30% seen once. V usage is TRBV7-9 and J usage is TRBJ2-3; D perhaps matches TRBD2 (5 bases). The material sequenced was cultured CD8+ T cells from PBMCs, taken from culture after CMV antigen stimulation. The sequence was collected from a human donor in good health (CMV status not recorded). Some clones in this sample may be carry-over from other donors' samples. The CDR3 loop is CASSAGPLDGQYF. The CDR3 nucleotides are TGTGCCAGCAGCGCGGGTCCTCTCGATGGGCAGTATTTT.